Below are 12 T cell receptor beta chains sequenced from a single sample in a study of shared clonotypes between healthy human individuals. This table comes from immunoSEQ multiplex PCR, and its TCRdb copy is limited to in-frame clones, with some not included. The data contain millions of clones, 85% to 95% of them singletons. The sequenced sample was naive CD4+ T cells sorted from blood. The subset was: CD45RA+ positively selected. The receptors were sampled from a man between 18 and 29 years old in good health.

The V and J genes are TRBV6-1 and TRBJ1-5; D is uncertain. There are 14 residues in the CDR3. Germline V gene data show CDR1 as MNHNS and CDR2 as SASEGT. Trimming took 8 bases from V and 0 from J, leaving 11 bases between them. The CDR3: CASEEGSSNQPQHF. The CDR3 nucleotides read TGTGCCAGCGAGGAAGGGAGTAGCAATCAGCCCCAGCATTTT.

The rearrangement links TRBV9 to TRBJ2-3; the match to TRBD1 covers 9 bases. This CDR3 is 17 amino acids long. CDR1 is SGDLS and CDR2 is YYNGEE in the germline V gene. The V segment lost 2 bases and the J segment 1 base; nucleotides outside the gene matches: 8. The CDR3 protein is CASSVRTGADRTDTQYF. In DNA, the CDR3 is TGTGCCAGCAGCGTGCGGACAGGGGCGGACCGCACAGATACGCAGTATTTT.

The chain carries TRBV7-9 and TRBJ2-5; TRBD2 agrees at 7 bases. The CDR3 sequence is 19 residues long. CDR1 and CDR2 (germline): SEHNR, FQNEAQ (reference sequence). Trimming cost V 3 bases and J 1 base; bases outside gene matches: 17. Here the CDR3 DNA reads TGTGCCAGCAGCTTCGGCGGGAGTCGTGGTTGGGGCTTCCAAGAGACCCAGTACTTC. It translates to CASSFGGSRGWGFQETQYF. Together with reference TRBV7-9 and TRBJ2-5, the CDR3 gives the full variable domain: DTGVSQNPRHKITKRGQNVTFRCDPISEHNRLYWYRQTLGQGPEFLTYFQNEAQLEKSRLLSDRFSAERPKGSFSTLEIQRTEQGDSAMYLCASSFGGSRGWGFQETQYFGPGTRLLVL.

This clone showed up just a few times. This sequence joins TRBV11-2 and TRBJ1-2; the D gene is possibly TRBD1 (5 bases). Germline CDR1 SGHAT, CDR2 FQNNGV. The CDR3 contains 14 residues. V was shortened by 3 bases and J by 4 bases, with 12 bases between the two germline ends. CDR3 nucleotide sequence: TGTGCCAGCAGCTTCCCCAAGGGGAGCTATGGCTACACCTTC. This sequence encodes CASSFPKGSYGYTF.

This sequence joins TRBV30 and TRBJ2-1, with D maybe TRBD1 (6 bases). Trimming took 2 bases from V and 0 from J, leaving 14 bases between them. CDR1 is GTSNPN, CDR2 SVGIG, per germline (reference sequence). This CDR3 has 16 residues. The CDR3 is CAWSRYLQGSYNEQFF. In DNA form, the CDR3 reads TGTGCCTGGAGTCGCTACCTACAGGGCTCCTACAATGAGCAGTTCTTC.

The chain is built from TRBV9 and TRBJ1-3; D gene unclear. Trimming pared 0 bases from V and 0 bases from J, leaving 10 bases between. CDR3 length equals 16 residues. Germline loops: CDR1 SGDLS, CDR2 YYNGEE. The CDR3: CASSVAWVNSGNTIYF. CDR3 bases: TGTGCCAGCAGCGTAGCTTGGGTAAACTCTGGAAACACCATATATTTT.

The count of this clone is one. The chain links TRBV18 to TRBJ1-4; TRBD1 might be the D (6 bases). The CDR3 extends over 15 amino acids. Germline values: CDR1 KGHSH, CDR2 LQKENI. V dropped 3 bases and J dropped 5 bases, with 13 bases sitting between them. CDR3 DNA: TGTGCCAGCTCACCCGGGGCTCAGGGGAATGAAAAACTGTTTTTT. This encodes CASSPGAQGNEKLFF.

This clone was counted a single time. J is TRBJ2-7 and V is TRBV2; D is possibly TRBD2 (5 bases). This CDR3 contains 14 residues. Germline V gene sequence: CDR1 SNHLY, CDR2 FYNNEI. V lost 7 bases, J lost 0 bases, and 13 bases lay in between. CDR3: CASTLDYSSYEQYF. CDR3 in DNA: TGTGCCAGCACACTCGACTATTCCTCCTACGAGCAGTACTTC.

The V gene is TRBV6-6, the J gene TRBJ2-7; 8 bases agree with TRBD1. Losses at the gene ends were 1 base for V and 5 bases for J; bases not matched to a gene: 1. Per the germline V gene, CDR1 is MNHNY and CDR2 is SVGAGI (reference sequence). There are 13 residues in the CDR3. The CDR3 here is CASSYLDRDEQYF. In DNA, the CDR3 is TGTGCCAGCAGTTACTTGGACAGGGACGAGCAGTACTTC.

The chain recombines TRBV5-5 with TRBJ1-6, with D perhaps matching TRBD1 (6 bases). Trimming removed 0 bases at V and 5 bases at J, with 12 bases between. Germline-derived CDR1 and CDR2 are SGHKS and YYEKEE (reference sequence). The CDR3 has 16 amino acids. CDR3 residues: CASSLGQAQNNSPLHF. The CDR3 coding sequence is TGTGCCAGCAGCTTGGGACAGGCGCAAAATAATTCACCCCTCCACTTT.

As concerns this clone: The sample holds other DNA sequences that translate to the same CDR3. The CDR3 here is CASSQDGRGNQPQHF. Written as DNA, the CDR3 is TGCGCCAGCAGCCAAGATGGTCGCGGCAATCAGCCCCAGCATTTT. The V gene is TRBV4-1, the J gene TRBJ1-5; D is unresolved. Looked up from germline, CDR1 is MGHRA and CDR2 is YSYEKL. V gave up 0 bases and J gave up 2 bases, with 8 bases separating them. CDR3 length equals 15 residues.

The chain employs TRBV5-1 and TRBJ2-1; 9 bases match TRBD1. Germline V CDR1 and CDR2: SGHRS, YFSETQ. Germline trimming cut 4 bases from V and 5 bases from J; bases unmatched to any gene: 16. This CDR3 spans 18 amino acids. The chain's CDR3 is CASSPGTGLHPPHNEQFF. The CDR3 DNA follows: TGCGCCAGCAGCCCTGGGACAGGGTTACACCCCCCACACAATGAGCAGTTCTTC.